This entry describes one TCR beta chain. The data are from a study of T cell responses to AZD1222 COVID-19 vaccine. Assay used: immunoSEQ multiplex PCR; TCRdb lists only in-frame clones, some missing. The sample carries about 150,000 clones, roughly 92% recorded once. This material consisted of peripheral blood, taken on day 0 of AZD1222 vaccination. The TCR was taken from an adult in good health.

As DNA, the CDR3 is TGTGCCAGCAGTTACAATAGAGGCGAGCAGTACTTC. Translated, it gives CASSYNRGEQYF. The V and J genes are TRBV27 and TRBJ2-7, with no clear D. V was clipped by 4 bases and J by 6 bases, with 10 bases between them. This CDR3 comprises 12 residues. Germline V CDR1 and CDR2: MNHEY, SMNVEV (reference sequence).